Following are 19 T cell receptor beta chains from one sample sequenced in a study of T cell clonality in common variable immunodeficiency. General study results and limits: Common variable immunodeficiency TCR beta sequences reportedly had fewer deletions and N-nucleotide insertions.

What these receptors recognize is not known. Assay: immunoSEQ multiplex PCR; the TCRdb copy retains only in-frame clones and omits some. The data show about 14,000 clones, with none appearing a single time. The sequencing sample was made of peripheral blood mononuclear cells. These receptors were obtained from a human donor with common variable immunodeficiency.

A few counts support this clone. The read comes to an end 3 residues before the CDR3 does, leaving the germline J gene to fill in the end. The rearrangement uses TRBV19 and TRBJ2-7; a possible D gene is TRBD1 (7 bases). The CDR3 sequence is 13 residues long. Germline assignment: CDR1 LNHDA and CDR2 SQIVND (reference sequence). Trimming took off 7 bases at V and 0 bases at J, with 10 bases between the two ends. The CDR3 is CASTRGASYEQYF. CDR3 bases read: TGTGCCAGTACCAGGGGGGCCTCCTACGAG.

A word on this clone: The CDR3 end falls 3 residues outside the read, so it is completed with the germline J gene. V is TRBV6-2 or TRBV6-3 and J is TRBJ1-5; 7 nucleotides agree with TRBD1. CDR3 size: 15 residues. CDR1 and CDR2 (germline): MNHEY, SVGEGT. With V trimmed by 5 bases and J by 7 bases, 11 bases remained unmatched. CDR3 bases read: TGTGCCAGCAGTCCTACAGGGGCCAGAACACAGCCC. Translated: CASSPTGARTQP. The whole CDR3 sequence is CASSPTGARTQPQHF.

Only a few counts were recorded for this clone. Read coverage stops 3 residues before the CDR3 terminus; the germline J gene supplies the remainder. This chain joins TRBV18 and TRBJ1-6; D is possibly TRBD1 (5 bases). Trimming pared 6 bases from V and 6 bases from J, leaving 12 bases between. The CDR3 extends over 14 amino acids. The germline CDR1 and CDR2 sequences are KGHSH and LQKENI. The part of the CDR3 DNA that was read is TGTGCCAGCTCTTTTACAGGTGGTAATTCACCC. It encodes CASSFTGGNSP. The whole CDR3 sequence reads CASSFTGGNSPLHF.

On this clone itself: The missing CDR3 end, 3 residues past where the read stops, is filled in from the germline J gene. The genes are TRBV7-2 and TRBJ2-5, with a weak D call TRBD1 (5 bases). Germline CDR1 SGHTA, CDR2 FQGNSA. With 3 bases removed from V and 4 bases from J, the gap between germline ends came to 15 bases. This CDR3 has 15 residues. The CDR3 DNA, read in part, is TGTGCCAGCAGCTTCATAGGTGGGGCAGGAGAGACC. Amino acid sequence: CASSFIGGAGET. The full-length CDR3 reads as CASSFIGGAGETQYF.

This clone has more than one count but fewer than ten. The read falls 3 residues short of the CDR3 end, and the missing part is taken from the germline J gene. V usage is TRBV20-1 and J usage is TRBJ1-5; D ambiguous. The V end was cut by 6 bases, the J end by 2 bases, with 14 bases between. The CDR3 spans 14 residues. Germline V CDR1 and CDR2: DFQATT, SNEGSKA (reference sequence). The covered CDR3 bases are TGCAGTGCCACGGGTGGCACGGGCAATCAGCCC. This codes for CSATGGTGNQP. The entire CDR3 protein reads CSATGGTGNQPQHF.

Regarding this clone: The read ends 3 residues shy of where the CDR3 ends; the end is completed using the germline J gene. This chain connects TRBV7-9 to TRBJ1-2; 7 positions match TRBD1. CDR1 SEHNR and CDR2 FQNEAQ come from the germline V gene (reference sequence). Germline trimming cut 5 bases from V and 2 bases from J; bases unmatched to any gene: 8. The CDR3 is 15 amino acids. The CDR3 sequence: CASSRIGQANYGYTF. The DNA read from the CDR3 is TGTGCCAGCAGCCGGATAGGACAGGCCAACTATGGC.

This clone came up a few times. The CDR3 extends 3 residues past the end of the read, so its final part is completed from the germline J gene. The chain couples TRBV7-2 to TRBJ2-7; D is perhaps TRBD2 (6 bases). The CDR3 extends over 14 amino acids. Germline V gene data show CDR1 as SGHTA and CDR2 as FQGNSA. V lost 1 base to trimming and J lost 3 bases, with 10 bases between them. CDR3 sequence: CASSLGDLYYEQYF. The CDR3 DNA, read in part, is TGTGCCAGCAGCTTAGGGGACTTATACTACGAG.

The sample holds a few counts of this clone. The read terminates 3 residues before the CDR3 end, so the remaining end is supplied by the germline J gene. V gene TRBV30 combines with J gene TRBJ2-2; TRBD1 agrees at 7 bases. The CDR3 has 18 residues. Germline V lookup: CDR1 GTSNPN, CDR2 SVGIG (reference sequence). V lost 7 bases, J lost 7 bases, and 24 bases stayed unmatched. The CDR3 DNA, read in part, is TGTGCCTTGGCCGTCCTACGGACAGGCAAAGATCTGGGCGGGGAG. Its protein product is CALAVLRTGKDLGGE. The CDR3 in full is CALAVLRTGKDLGGELFF.

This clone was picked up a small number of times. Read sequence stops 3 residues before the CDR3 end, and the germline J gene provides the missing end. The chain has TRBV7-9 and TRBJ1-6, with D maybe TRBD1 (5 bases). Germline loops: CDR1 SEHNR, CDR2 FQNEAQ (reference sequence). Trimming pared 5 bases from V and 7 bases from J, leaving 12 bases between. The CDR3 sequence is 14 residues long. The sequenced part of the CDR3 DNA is TGTGCCAGCAGCCATCAGGGTACGAATTCACCC. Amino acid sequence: CASSHQGTNSP. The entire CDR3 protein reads CASSHQGTNSPLHF.

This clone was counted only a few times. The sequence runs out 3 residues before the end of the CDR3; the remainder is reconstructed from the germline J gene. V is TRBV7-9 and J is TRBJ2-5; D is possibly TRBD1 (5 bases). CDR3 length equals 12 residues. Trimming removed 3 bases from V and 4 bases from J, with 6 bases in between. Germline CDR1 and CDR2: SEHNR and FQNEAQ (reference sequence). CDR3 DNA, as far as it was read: TGTGCCAGCAGCTTCCAGGGAGAGACC. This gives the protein CASSFQGET. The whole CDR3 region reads CASSFQGETQYF.

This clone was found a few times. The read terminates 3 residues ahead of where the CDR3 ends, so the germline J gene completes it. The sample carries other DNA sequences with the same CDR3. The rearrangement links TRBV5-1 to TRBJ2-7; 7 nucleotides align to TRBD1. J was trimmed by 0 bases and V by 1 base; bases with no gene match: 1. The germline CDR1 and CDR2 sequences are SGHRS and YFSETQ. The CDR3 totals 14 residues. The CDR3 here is CASSLRDSSYEQYF. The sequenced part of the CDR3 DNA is TGCGCCAGCAGCTTGAGGGACAGCTCCTACGAG.

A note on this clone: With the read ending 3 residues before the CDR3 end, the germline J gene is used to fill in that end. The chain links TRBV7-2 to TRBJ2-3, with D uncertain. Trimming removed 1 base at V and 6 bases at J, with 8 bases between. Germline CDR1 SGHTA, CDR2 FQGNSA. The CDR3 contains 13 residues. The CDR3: CASSLELSDTQYF. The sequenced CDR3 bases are TGTGCCAGCAGCTTAGAGCTGTCTGATACG. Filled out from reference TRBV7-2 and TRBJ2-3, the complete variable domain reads GAGVSQSPSNKVTEKGKDVELRCDPISGHTALYWYRQSLGQGLEFLIYFQGNSAPDKSGLPSDRFSAERTGGSVSTLTIQRTQQEDSAVYLCASSLELSDTQYFGPGTRLTVL.

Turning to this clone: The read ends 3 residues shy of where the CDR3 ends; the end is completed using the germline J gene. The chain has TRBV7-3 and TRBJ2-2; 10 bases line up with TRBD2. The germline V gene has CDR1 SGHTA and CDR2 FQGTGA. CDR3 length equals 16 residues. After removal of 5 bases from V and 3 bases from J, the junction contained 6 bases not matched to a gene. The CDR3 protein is CASSPLAGGDTGELFF. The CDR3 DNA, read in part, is TGTGCCAGCAGCCCCTTAGCGGGGGGAGACACCGGGGAG. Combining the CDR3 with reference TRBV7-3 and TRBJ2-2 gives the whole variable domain GAGVSQTPSNKVTEKGKYVELRCDPISGHTALYWYRQSLGQGPEFLIYFQGTGAADDSGLPNDRFFAVRPEGSVSTLKIQRTERGDSAVYLCASSPLAGGDTGELFFGEGSRLTVL.

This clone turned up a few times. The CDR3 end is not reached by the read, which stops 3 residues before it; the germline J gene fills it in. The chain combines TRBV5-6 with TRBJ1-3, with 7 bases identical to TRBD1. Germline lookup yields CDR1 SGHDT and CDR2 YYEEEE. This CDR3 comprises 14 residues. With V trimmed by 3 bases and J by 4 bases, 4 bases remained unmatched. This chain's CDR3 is CASSSTGIGNTIYF. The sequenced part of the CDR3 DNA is TGTGCCAGCAGCTCGACAGGGATCGGAAACACC.

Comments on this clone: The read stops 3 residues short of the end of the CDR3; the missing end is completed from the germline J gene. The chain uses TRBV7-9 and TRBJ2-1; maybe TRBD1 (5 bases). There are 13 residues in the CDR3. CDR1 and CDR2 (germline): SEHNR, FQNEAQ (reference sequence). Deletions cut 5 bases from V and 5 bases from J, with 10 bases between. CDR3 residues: CASSHPQDNEQFF. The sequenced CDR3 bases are TGTGCCAGCAGCCACCCACAGGACAATGAG. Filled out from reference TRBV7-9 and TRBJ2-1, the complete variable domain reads DTGVSQNPRHKITKRGQNVTFRCDPISEHNRLYWYRQTLGQGPEFLTYFQNEAQLEKSRLLSDRFSAERPKGSFSTLEIQRTEQGDSAMYLCASSHPQDNEQFFGPGTRLTVL.

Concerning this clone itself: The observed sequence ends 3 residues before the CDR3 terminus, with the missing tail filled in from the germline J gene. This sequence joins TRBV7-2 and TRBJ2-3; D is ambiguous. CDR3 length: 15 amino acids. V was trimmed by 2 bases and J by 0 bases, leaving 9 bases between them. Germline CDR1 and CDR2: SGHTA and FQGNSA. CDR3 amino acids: CASSLTIFSTDTQYF. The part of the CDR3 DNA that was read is TGTGCCAGCAGCTTAACTATATTTAGCACAGATACG.

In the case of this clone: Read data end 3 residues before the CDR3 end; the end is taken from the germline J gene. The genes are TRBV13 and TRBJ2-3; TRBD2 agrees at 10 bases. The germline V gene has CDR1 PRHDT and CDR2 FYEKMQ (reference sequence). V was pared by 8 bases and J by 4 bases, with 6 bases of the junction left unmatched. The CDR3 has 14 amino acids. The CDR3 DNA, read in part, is TGTGCCAGCCCGAGCGGGGGGGCCGCAGATACG. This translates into CASPSGGAADT. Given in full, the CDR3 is CASPSGGAADTQYF.

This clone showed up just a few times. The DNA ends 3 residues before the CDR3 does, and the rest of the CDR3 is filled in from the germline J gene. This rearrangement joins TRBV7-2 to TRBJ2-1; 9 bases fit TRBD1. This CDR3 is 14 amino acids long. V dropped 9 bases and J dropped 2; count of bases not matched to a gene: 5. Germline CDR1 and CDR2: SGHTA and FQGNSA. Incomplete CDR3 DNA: TGTGCCAGTACCCGACAGGGGGCCTACAATGAG. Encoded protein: CASTRQGAYNE. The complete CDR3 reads CASTRQGAYNEQFF.

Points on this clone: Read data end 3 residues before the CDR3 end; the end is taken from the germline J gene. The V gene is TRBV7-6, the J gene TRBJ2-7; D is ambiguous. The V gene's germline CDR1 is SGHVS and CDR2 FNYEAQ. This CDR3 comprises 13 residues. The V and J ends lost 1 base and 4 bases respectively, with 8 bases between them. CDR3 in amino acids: CASSLELGYEQYF. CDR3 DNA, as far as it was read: TGTGCCAGCAGCTTAGAATTAGGGTACGAG.